This paragraph covers one T cell receptor beta chain sequence. Its antigen is not known. The data were taken from a study of cytomegalovirus exposure and HLA in healthy donors. Study results and caveats: Later analysis placed DRB1 highest and HLA-C lowest in TCR association rates, which differed by HLA locus.

CDR1 MNHNS and CDR2 SASEGT come from the germline V gene. The V end lost 8 bases, the J end lost 2 bases, and 10 bases lay between the germline ends. This CDR3 spans 13 amino acids. Vbeta (60) and Jbeta (13) primers were used in the PCR. Authors' data handling: It was a later analysis that counted tens of millions of unique TCR beta chains, of which roughly 11 million were shared. Sequenced by immunoSEQ multiplex PCR; TCRdb stores in-frame clones only, minus some. The V and J calls and clone size were taken over from that table, and D and trimming were inferred from the DNA. The data contain roughly 82,000 clones, 74% of them singletons.

The material sequenced was PBMCs. This TCR was recovered from a woman aged 45-65 years in good health and CMV-seropositive. This chain uses TRBV6-1 with TRBJ2-1, with D perhaps matching TRBD2 (5 bases). The CDR3, as DNA: TGTGCCAGCCAGGAGGCAGCCTACAATGAGCAGTTCTTC. It is translated as CASQEAAYNEQFF.